These 21 T cell receptor beta chains came from one sample sequenced in a study of blood T cell repertoires in COVID-19. Some clones are missing from TCRdb's copy, which holds only in-frame ones; the method was immunoSEQ multiplex PCR. Altogether around 150,000 clones are present, roughly 80% being singletons, with the ten largest covering 2.2%. What was sequenced was peripheral blood. The receptors shown here come from a man aged 70-80 years with acute or convalescent COVID-19.

The table lists this clone with a few counts. This chain links TRBV9 with TRBJ1-1; TRBD1 agrees at 7 bases. J gave up 1 base and V 6 bases, and 9 bases lay outside the gene matches. The CDR3 length is 15 residues. The germline CDR1 and CDR2 sequences are SGDLS and YYNGEE. The CDR3 region is CASKFLEGANTEAFF. In DNA form, the CDR3 reads TGTGCCAGCAAGTTCCTAGAGGGGGCGAACACTGAAGCTTTCTTT.

This chain uses TRBV3-1 (or the pseudogene TRBV3-2) with TRBJ2-1; D is perhaps TRBD1 (5 bases). V was pared by 4 bases and J by 6 bases, with 10 bases between. The CDR3 covers 13 residues. The germline CDR1 and CDR2 sequences are LGHDT and YNNKEL (reference sequence). The CDR3 loop is CASSPGRGNEQFF. Here the CDR3 DNA reads TGTGCCAGCAGCCCGGGTAGGGGCAATGAGCAGTTCTTC.

The rearrangement joins TRBV11-2 to TRBJ2-3, with 7 bases identical to TRBD2. The CDR3 covers 16 residues. The V gene end was trimmed by 1 base and the J gene end by 7 bases; junction bases not matched to a gene: 11. The germline gives CDR1 SGHAT, CDR2 FQNNGV. The chain's CDR3 is CASSLGGGKGLYTQYF. CDR3 sequence (DNA): TGTGCCAGCAGCTTAGGGGGGGGAAAGGGACTTTATACGCAGTATTTT. Supplemented by reference TRBV11-2 and TRBJ2-3, the full variable domain reads EAGVAQSPRYKIIEKRQSVAFWCNPISGHATLYWYQQILGQGPKLLIQFQNNGVVDDSQLPKDRFSAERLKGVDSTLKIQPAKLEDSAVYLCASSLGGGKGLYTQYFGPGTRLTVL.

The rearrangement joins TRBV10-3 to TRBJ1-2; D call uncertain. CDR3 length: 13 residues. In germline, CDR1 is ENHRY, CDR2 SYGVKD. The V end lost 2 bases, the J end lost 7 bases, and 11 bases lay between the germline ends. CDR3 amino acids: CAISEPPSGGYTF. CDR3 DNA sequence: TGTGCCATCAGTGAGCCGCCTTCGGGTGGCTACACCTTC.

Worth noting for this clone: The sample contains more than one DNA sequence encoding this CDR3. Here the CDR3 reads CASSIDRESEAFF. CDR3 bases: TGTGCCAGTAGTATCGACAGGGAGTCTGAAGCTTTCTTT. The gene calls are TRBV19 and TRBJ1-1; 7 bases map to TRBD1. Germline CDR1 and CDR2: LNHDA and SQIVND (reference sequence). The CDR3 runs to 13 residues. V dropped 3 bases and J dropped 6; count of bases not matched to a gene: 4.

V usage is TRBV14 and J usage is TRBJ1-4; 7 bases fit TRBD1. V lost 1 base to trimming and J lost 7 bases; unmatched junction nucleotides: 15. Per the germline V gene, CDR1 is SGHDN and CDR2 is FVKESK. The CDR3 length is 18 residues. For the CDR3, the DNA is TGTGCCAGCAGCCAAGCTACGCTATACAGGGGATTTCGTGAAAAACTGTTTTTT. Translation gives CASSQATLYRGFREKLFF.

The V call is TRBV7-8, the J call TRBJ1-4; no clear D gene. CDR3 length: 14 amino acids. V was cut by 2 bases and J by 6 bases, with 10 bases left in between. Germline V gives CDR1 SGHVS, CDR2 FQNEAQ. The CDR3 DNA reads as TGTGCCAGCAGCTTATCACCCGGGGATGAAAAACTGTTTTTT. Translation gives CASSLSPGDEKLFF.

The table lists this clone with a count of one. The chain carries TRBV2 and TRBJ2-7; 9 bases line up with TRBD2. Trimming removed 2 bases from V and 2 bases from J; junction bases left unmatched: 7. Per the germline V gene, CDR1 is SNHLY and CDR2 is FYNNEI. The CDR3 extends over 16 amino acids. In DNA, the CDR3 is TGTGCCAGCAGTGAATCCCTAGCGGGGCGTCCCTACGAGCAGTACTTC. This encodes CASSESLAGRPYEQYF.

This rearrangement joins TRBV12-3 or TRBV12-4 to TRBJ1-5; D is unresolved. The CDR3 consists of 12 residues. V lost 3 bases to trimming and J lost 6 bases, with 6 bases between them. The CDR3 here is CASSFGPQPQHF. In DNA, the CDR3 is TGTGCCAGCAGTTTTGGGCCTCAGCCCCAGCATTTT.

Of note for this clone: Mismatch with germline at one junction end may stem from a read error. The same CDR3 also results from other DNA sequences found in this sample. The V and J genes are TRBV6-5 and TRBJ1-2; TRBD1 matches at 7 bases. Germline-derived CDR1 and CDR2 are MNHEY and SVGAGI. The CDR3 is 14 amino acids. The CDR3 is CASINRGSPNGYTF. In DNA, the CDR3 is TGCGCCAGCATCAACAGGGGTTCCCCCAATGGCTACACCTTC.

The chain recombines TRBV11-2 with TRBJ1-3; D perhaps matches TRBD1 (5 bases). V lost 0 bases and J lost 2, with 5 bases in between. This CDR3 comprises 14 residues. Germline V gene data show CDR1 as SGHAT and CDR2 as FQNNGV. CDR3 amino acids: CASSLDRAGNTIYF. CDR3 nucleotide sequence: TGTGCCAGCAGCTTAGACAGGGCTGGAAACACCATATATTTT.

The gene calls are TRBV3-1 (or the pseudogene TRBV3-2) and TRBJ2-1, with TRBD1 matching over 9 bases. Per the germline V gene, CDR1 is LGHDT and CDR2 is YNNKEL (reference sequence). The V segment lost 1 base and the J segment 6 bases; nucleotides outside the gene matches: 4. The CDR3 consists of 15 residues. In DNA form, the CDR3 reads TGTGCCAGCAGCCAAGTAGGGACAGGGTCCAATGAGCAGTTCTTC. As protein: CASSQVGTGSNEQFF.

This chain joins TRBV27 and TRBJ2-5; D might be TRBD1 (5 bases). CDR3 length: 13 residues. Trimming left V 5 bases short and J 1 base short, with 8 bases between. CDR1 and CDR2 (germline): MNHEY, SMNVEV (reference sequence). CDR3 DNA sequence: TGTGCCAGCAGTGGGGCGGTCCAAGAGACCCAGTACTTC. Amino acids: CASSGAVQETQYF.

This clone was observed a single time. This chain connects TRBV7-9 to TRBJ2-1; no definite D call. V was cut by 5 bases and J by 8 bases, with 10 bases left in between. The CDR3 has 12 amino acids. Germline V gives CDR1 SEHNR, CDR2 FQNEAQ (reference sequence). The CDR3: CASSVTAYEQFF. The DNA for the CDR3 is TGTGCCAGCAGCGTAACAGCCTATGAGCAGTTCTTC.

This clone was recorded a few times. The chain combines TRBV11-2 with TRBJ2-7; 7 bases are a match to TRBD1. Trimming took 3 bases from V and 2 from J; bases not matched to a gene: 4. This CDR3 contains 14 residues. Germline CDR1 reads SGHAT; CDR2 reads FQNNGV. CDR3 sequence (DNA): TGTGCCAGCAGCTTTCGGGACAGAACCTACGAGCAGTACTTC. Translation gives CASSFRDRTYEQYF.

The sample holds a few counts of this clone. The chain recombines TRBV19 with TRBJ2-7; D remains ambiguous. Germline V CDR1 and CDR2: LNHDA, SQIVND (reference sequence). With 1 base removed from V and 1 base from J, the gap between germline ends came to 5 bases. This CDR3 is built from 13 residues. This chain's CDR3 is CASSIGRSYEQYF. CDR3 sequence (DNA): TGTGCCAGTAGTATAGGCAGATCCTACGAGCAGTACTTC.

The J gene is TRBJ1-3, the V gene TRBV7-9; 9 bases are a match to TRBD1. This CDR3 has 14 amino acids. Germline CDR1 is SEHNR and CDR2 is FQNEAQ (reference sequence). The CDR3 DNA is TGTGCAAGCGGACAGGGGACCTCTGGAAACACCATATATTTT. Protein product: CASGQGTSGNTIYF. Full variable domain (missing parts from reference TRBV7-9 and TRBJ1-3): DTGVSQNPRHKITKRGQNVTFRCDPISEHNRLYWYRQTLGQGPEFLTYFQNEAQLEKSRLLSDRFSAERPKGSFSTLEIQRTEQGDSAMYLCASGQGTSGNTIYFGEGSWLTVV.

V usage is TRBV2 and J usage is TRBJ1-5; D remains ambiguous. The CDR3 totals 15 residues. V dropped 4 bases and J dropped 7 bases, with 17 bases sitting between them. The V gene's germline CDR1 is SNHLY and CDR2 FYNNEI. CDR3 protein: CASSVQPSSGQPQHF. The CDR3 nucleotides are TGTGCCAGCAGTGTTCAGCCCTCATCGGGACAGCCCCAGCATTTT. The full variable domain, in which reference TRBV2 and TRBJ1-5 provide the parts outside the CDR3, is EPEVTQTPSHQVTQMGQEVILRCVPISNHLYFYWYRQILGQKVEFLVSFYNNEISEKSEIFDDQFSVERPDGSNFTLKIRSTKLEDSAMYFCASSVQPSSGQPQHFGDGTRLSIL.

The chain links TRBV2 to TRBJ2-1; D is possibly TRBD1 (6 bases). The CDR3 loop spans 15 amino acids. Germline CDR1 SNHLY, CDR2 FYNNEI. With 5 bases removed from V and 4 bases from J, the gap between germline ends came to 15 bases. The CDR3: CASSLVGAEYNEQFF. CDR3 sequence (DNA): TGTGCCAGCAGTCTGGTGGGGGCAGAATACAATGAGCAGTTCTTC.

A few counts support this clone. The rearrangement joins TRBV9 to TRBJ2-7; possible D gene TRBD2, 5 bases. The ends were cut back, 0 bases at V and 5 bases at J, with 12 bases in the middle. The CDR3 runs to 14 residues. Germline values: CDR1 SGDLS, CDR2 YYNGEE. The CDR3 coding sequence is TGTGCCAGCAGCGTAGTGGGAAATAGCGACGAGCAGTACTTC. It translates to CASSVVGNSDEQYF.

The chain couples TRBV4-2 to TRBJ1-5; 9 bases are shared with TRBD1. This CDR3 spans 16 amino acids. After removal of 1 base from V and 3 bases from J, the junction contained 4 bases not matched to a gene. Germline V gives CDR1 LGHNA, CDR2 YNFKEQ. CDR3 residues: CASSQAGQGDNQPQHF. The CDR3 DNA reads as TGTGCCAGCAGCCAAGCGGGACAGGGAGACAATCAGCCCCAGCATTTT.